This TCR beta chain was profiled in a study of cytomegalovirus exposure and HLA in healthy donors. The germline CDR1 and CDR2 sequences are SGHNT and YYREEE (reference sequence). This CDR3 region has 14 residues. General study points: Clonal expansion was found to be greater in HLA-associated TCR beta chains than in equally common others in a later analysis. In a later analysis, donors in an Asian-associated ancestry cluster reportedly had fewer N-insertions in productive TCRs than the cohort mean. Some V segments (TRBV6-2 and TRBV6-3 among them) were excluded as indistinguishable.

A note on this clone: Antigen: not known. The junction differs from germline at one of its ends, possibly a read error.

The PCR contained 60 Vbeta and 13 Jbeta primers. TCRdb keeps only in-frame clones here, not all; method: immunoSEQ multiplex PCR. Its table records about 72,000 clones. The chain combines TRBV5-4 with TRBJ1-4; tentatively, D is TRBD1 (6 bases). Sequencing was done on a sample of PBMCs. The TCR was taken from a man aged 45-65 years in good health and CMV-seropositive. The CDR3 here is CASSLQGKDEILFF. CDR3 DNA sequence: TGTGCCAGCAGCTTACAGGGCAAGGATGAAATACTGTTTTTT.